This TCR beta chain was documented in a study of blood T cell repertoires in COVID-19. Germline V gene lookup returns CDR1 LNHDA and CDR2 SQIVND (reference sequence). V lost 1 base and J lost 4, with 14 bases in between. The CDR3 length is 16 residues. This table comes from immunoSEQ multiplex PCR, and its TCRdb copy is limited to in-frame clones, with some not included. The repertoire holds under 150,000 clones, with around 83% as singletons. The sequenced sample consisted of peripheral blood. J is TRBJ1-5 and V is TRBV19; weak D call: TRBD1 (5 bases). The clonotype was recovered from a man in his forties or fifties with active or convalescent COVID-19. CDR3 sequence reads: CASSIVARAVNQPQHF. CDR3 sequence (DNA): TGTGCCAGTAGTATAGTGGCCAGGGCAGTGAATCAGCCCCAGCATTTT.